What follows is one T cell receptor (beta chain) and its context. V was shortened by 4 bases and J by 3 bases, with 7 bases between the two germline ends. The CDR3 consists of 12 residues. The germline V gene encodes CDR1 SQVTM and CDR2 ANQGSEA. This table comes from immunoSEQ multiplex PCR, and its TCRdb copy is limited to in-frame clones, with some not included. The data contain roughly 220,000 clones, 75% to 90% of them singletons. These data originate in a study of blood T cell repertoires in COVID-19. The sample was PBMCs or T cells enriched from blood (not recorded which). The receptor was derived from a woman aged 40 to 50 with acute COVID-19. V and J are TRBV29-1 and TRBJ1-5; the D is unclear. CDR3 nucleotide sequence: TGCAGCGTTGCGGGGAACAATCAGCCCCAGCATTTT. It encodes CSVAGNNQPQHF.